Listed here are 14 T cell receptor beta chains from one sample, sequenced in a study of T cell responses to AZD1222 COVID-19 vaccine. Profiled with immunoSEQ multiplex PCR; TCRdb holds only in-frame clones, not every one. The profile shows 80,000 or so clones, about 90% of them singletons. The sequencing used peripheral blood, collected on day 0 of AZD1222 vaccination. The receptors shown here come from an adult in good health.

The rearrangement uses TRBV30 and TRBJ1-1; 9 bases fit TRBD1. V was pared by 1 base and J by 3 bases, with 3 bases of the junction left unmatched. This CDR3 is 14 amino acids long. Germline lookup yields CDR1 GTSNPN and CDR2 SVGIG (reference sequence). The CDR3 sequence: CAWSADRGYTEAFF. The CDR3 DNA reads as TGTGCCTGGAGTGCGGACAGGGGATACACTGAAGCTTTCTTT. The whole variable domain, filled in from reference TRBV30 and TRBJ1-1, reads SQTIHQWPATLVQPVGSPLSLECTVEGTSNPNLYWYRQAAGRGLQLLFYSVGIGQISSEVPQNLSASRPQDRQFILSSKKLLLSDSGFYLCAWSADRGYTEAFFGQGTRLTVV.

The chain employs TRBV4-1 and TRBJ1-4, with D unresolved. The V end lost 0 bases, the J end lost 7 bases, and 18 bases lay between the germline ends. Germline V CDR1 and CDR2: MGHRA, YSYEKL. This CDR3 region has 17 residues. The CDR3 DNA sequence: TGCGCCAGCAGCCAAGAACCGGGAGACCGTGGCCGTGAAAAACTGTTTTTT. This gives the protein CASSQEPGDRGREKLFF.

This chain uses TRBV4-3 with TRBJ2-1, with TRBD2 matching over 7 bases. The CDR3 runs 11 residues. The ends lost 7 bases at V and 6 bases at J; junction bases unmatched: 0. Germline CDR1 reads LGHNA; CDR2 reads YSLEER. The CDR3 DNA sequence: TGCGCCAGCACGGGGGGCAATGAGCAGTTCTTC. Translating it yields CASTGGNEQFF.

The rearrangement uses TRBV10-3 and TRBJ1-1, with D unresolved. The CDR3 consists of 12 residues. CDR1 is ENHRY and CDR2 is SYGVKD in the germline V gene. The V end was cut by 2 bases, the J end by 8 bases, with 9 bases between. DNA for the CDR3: TGTGCCATCAGTGAGATGGGGTCAGAAGCTTTCTTT. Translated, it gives CAISEMGSEAFF.

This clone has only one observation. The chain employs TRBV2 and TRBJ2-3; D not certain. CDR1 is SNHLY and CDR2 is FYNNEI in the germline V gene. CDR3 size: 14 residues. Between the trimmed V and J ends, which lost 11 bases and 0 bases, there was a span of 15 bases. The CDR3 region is CASSESSSTDTQYF. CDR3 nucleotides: TGTGCCTCGTCTGAGTCCTCTAGCACAGATACGCAGTATTTT.

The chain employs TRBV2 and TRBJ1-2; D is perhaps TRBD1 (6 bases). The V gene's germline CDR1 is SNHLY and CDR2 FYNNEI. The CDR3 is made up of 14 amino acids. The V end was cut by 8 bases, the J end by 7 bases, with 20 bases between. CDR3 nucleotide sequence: TGTGCCAGCTCTACGGGACAACAAATCTCTGGCTACACCTTC. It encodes CASSTGQQISGYTF. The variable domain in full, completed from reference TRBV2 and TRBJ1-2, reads EPEVTQTPSHQVTQMGQEVILRCVPISNHLYFYWYRQILGQKVEFLVSFYNNEISEKSEIFDDQFSVERPDGSNFTLKIRSTKLEDSAMYFCASSTGQQISGYTFGSGTRLTVV.

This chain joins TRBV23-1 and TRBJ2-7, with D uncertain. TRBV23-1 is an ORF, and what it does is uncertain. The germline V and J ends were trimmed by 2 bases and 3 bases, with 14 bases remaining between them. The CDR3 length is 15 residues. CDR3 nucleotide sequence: TGCGCCAGCAGTCAACATTGCAGAAGTTACTACGAGCAGTACTTC. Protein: CASSQHCRSYYEQYF.

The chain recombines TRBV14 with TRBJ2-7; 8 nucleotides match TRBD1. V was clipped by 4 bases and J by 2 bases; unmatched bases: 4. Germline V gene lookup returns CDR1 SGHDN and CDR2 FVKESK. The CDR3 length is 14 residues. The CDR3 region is CASSPLGQAYEQYF. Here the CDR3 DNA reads TGTGCCAGCAGCCCGTTGGGACAGGCCTACGAGCAGTACTTC.

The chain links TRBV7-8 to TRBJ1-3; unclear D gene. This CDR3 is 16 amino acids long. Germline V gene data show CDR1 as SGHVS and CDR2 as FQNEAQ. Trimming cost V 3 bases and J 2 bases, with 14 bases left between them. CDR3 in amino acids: CASSFKSWDPGNTIYF. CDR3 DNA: TGTGCCAGCAGCTTCAAGTCGTGGGATCCTGGAAACACCATATATTTT.

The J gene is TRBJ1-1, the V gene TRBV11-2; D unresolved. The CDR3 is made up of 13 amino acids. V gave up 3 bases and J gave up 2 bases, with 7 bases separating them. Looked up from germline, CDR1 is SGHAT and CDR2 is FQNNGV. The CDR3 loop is CASSFSDNTEAFF. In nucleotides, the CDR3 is TGTGCCAGCAGCTTCTCAGATAACACTGAAGCTTTCTTT.

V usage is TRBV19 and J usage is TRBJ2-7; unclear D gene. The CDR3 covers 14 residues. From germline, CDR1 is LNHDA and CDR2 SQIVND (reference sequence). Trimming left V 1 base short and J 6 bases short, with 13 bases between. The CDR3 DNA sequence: TGTGCCAGTAGTATAGGGGGTAGCCTCGCCGAGCAGTACTTC. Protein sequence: CASSIGGSLAEQYF.

The CDR3 nucleotides read TGTGCCAGCAGCCAGAACAGGGACATTAGAAGGGGAGCTTTCTTT. Translation: CASSQNRDIRRGAFF. The chain joins TRBV4-2 to TRBJ1-1; D is possibly TRBD1 (6 bases). The germline gives CDR1 LGHNA, CDR2 YNFKEQ. Trimming cost V 3 bases and J 10 bases, with 21 bases left between them. The CDR3 runs 15 residues.

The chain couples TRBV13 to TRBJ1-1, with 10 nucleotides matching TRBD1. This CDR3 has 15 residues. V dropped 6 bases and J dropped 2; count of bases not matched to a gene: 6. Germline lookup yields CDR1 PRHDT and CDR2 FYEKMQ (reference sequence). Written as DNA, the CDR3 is TGTGCCAGCAGACGGCGGGACAGGGGAAACACTGAAGCTTTCTTT. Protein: CASRRRDRGNTEAFF.

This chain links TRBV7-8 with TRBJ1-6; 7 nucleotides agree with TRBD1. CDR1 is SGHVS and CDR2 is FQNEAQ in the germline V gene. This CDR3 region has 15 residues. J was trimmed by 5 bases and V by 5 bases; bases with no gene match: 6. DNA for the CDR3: TGTGCCAGCAGCAGCCGGGACAGCAATAATTCACCCCTCCACTTT. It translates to CASSSRDSNNSPLHF.